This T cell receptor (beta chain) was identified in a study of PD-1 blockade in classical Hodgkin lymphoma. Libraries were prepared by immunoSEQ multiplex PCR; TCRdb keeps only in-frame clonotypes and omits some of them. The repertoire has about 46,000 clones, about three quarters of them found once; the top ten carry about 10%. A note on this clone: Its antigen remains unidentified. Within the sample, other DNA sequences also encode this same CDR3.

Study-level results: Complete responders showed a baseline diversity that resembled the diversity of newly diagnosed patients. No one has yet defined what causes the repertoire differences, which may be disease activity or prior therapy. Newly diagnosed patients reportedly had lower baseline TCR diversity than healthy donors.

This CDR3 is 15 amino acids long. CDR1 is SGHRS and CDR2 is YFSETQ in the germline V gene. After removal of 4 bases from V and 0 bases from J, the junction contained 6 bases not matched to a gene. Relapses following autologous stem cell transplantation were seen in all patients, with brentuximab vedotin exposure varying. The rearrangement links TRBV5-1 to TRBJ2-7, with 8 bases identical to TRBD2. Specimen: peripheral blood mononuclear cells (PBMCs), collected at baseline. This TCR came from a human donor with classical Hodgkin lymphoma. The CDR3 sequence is CASSLSGGSSYEQYF. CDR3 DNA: TGCGCCAGCAGCCTCAGCGGGGGAAGCTCCTACGAGCAGTACTTC.